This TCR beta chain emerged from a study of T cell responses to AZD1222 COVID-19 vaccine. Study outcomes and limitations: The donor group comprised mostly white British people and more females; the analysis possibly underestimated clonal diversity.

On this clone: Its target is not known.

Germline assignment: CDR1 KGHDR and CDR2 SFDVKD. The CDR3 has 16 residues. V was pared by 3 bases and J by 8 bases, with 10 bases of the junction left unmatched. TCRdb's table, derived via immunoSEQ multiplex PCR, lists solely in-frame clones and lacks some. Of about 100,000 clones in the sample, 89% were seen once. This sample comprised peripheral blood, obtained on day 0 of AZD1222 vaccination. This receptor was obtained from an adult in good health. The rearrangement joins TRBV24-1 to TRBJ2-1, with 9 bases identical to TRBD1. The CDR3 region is CATSDTPGTGYDEQFF. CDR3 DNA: TGTGCCACCAGTGATACCCCCGGGACAGGGTACGATGAGCAGTTCTTC.